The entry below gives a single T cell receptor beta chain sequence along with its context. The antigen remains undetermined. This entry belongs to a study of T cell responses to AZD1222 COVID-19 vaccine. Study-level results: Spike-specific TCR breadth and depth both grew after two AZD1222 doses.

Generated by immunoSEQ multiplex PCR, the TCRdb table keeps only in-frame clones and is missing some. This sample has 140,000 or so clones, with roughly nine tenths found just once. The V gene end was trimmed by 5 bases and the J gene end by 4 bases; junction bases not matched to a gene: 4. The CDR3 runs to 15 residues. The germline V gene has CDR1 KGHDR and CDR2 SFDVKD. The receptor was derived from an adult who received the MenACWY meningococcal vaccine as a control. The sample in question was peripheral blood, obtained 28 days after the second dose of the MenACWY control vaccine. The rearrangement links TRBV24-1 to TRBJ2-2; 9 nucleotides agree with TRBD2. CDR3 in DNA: TGTGCCACCAGTGGGAAGCGGGAGGTCACCGGGGAGCTGTTTTTT. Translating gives CATSGKREVTGELFF.